These T cell receptor beta chains were read from a single sample in a study of blood T cell repertoires in COVID-19. TCRdb's table, derived via immunoSEQ multiplex PCR, lists solely in-frame clones and lacks some. The sample includes tens of thousands of clones, approximately 90% of them seen just once. Source material: peripheral blood. These receptors all come from an older man with active or convalescent COVID-19. Each CDR3 is given with its conserved first and last residue. A D gene is named only where the DNA matches it firmly. Not every row has a clone size; where given, it reads once, few, many or a size class.

J gene | clone size | V gene | D gene | CDR3 protein | CDR3 DNA
TRBJ2-7 | . | TRBV21-1 | . | CASSAPSGRAYEQYF | TGTGCCAGCAGCGCCCCTAGCGGGAGGGCCTACGAGCAGTACTTC
TRBJ1-3 | . | TRBV19 | . | CASSINSFSGNTIYF | TGTGCCAGTAGTATTAACAGCTTCTCTGGAAACACCATATATTTT
TRBJ1-5 | . | TRBV6-5 | . | CASRQTGNNQPQHF | TGTGCCAGCAGACAAACAGGGAACAATCAGCCCCAGCATTTT
TRBJ1-6 | . | TRBV18 | TRBD1 | CASSPGTGDSPLHF | TGTGCCAGCTCACCAGGGACAGGGGATTCACCCCTCCACTTT
TRBJ1-1 | once | TRBV19 | TRBD1 | CASSIKATGATEAFF | TGTGCCAGTAGTATTAAGGCGACAGGGGCCACTGAAGCTTTCTTT
TRBJ2-7 | . | TRBV19 | TRBD2 | CASTRWAGGPNDEQYF | TGTGCCAGTACCCGGTGGGCGGGAGGGCCTAACGACGAGCAGTACTTC
TRBJ1-2 | . | TRBV6-5 | . | CASSYGRGRSSYTF | TGTGCCAGCAGTTACGGCAGGGGCAGATCGAGCTACACCTTC
TRBJ2-1 | . | TRBV2 | TRBD2 | CASSQTSGYNEQFF | TGTGCCAGCAGTCAGACTAGCGGTTACAATGAGCAGTTCTTC
TRBJ2-7 | . | TRBV10-3 | . | CAISENGQAGEQYF | TGTGCCATCAGTGAGAACGGGCAGGCGGGCGAGCAGTACTTC
TRBJ1-5 | . | TRBV27 | TRBD1 | CASSQTGIDQPQHF | TGTGCCAGCAGTCAGACAGGGATAGATCAGCCCCAGCATTTT
TRBJ2-1 | . | TRBV4-1 | TRBD2 | CASSQEASGRASYNEQFF | TGCGCCAGCAGCCAAGAGGCTAGCGGGAGAGCGTCCTACAATGAGCAGTTCTTC
TRBJ1-5 | . | TRBV28 | TRBD1 | CASSFPLTGGWDQPQHF | TGTGCCAGCAGTTTCCCTCTAACAGGGGGCTGGGATCAGCCCCAGCATTTT